These 8 T cell receptor beta chains share one sample of origin, sequenced in a study of blood T cell repertoires in COVID-19. Using immunoSEQ multiplex PCR, the repertoire was profiled, and TCRdb retains in-frame clones only, with some absent. The sample holds around 220,000 clones; around 84% are singletons and the top ten take 3.5% to 4.5%. The sample taken for sequencing was peripheral blood. The receptors derive from a man aged 50 to 60 with acute or convalescent COVID-19.

A remark on this clone: A junction end diverges from the germline sequence, so it may reflect a read error. V and J are TRBV3-1 (or the pseudogene TRBV3-2) and TRBJ2-7; no firm D call. The CDR3 runs 15 residues. Germline values: CDR1 LGHDT, CDR2 YNNKEL (reference sequence). The CDR3 protein is CASSQGNAFSYEQYF. The CDR3 coding sequence is TGTGCCAGCAGCCAAGGAAATGCCTTTTCCTACGAACAGTACTTC.

V gene TRBV28 combines with J gene TRBJ1-3; 10 bases match TRBD1. This CDR3 spans 14 amino acids. The germline V gene encodes CDR1 MDHEN and CDR2 SYDVKM. V shed 5 bases and J 6 bases; nucleotides not matched to a gene: 4. DNA for the CDR3: TGTGCCAGCAGTGACAGGGGGCGTGTAAACACCATATATTTT. It yields the protein CASSDRGRVNTIYF.

The chain joins TRBV6-1 to TRBJ1-5; D is ambiguous. Per germline, CDR1 MNHNS and CDR2 SASEGT. Between the trimmed V and J ends, which lost 2 bases and 2 bases, there was a span of 10 bases. The CDR3 totals 15 residues. DNA of the CDR3: TGTGCCAGCAGTGAACGAGGCGGGGGCAATCAGCCCCAGCATTTT. This encodes CASSERGGGNQPQHF.

The CDR3 reads CAWKDRANQPQHF. The CDR3 DNA is TGTGCCTGGAAAGACAGGGCCAATCAGCCCCAGCATTTT. The chain couples TRBV30 to TRBJ1-5; 7 bases line up with TRBD1. J gave up 3 bases and V 4 bases, and 3 bases lay outside the gene matches. The CDR3 spans 13 residues. Germline loops: CDR1 GTSNPN, CDR2 SVGIG (reference sequence).

A note on this clone: Being one base from a much bigger clone, this may be a read error. This CDR3 is CASSLQMNTEAFF. CDR3 coding DNA: TGTGCCAGCAGCTTACAGATGAACACTGAAGCTTTCTTT. This rearrangement joins TRBV7-7 to TRBJ1-1; no reliable D call. The germline gives CDR1 SSHAT, CDR2 FNYEAQ (reference sequence). The CDR3 spans 13 residues. V was pared by 2 bases and J by 0 bases, with 4 bases between.

The chain employs TRBV6-5 and TRBJ1-1, with D possibly matching TRBD1 (6 bases). The germline V and J ends were trimmed by 11 bases and 4 bases, with 17 bases remaining between them. Per the germline V gene, CDR1 is MNHEY and CDR2 is SVGAGI. The CDR3 has 13 amino acids. This CDR3 reads CALQGSMFTEAFF. CDR3 bases: TGTGCCTTACAGGGTTCGATGTTCACTGAAGCTTTCTTT.

The V call is TRBV7-9, the J call TRBJ1-5; D gene ambiguous. CDR3 length: 15 residues. Germline CDR1 SEHNR, CDR2 FQNEAQ (reference sequence). V shed 1 base and J shed 2 bases, with 9 bases lying between them. CDR3 amino acids: CASSLGTRGNQPQHF. In DNA, the CDR3 is TGTGCCAGCAGCTTAGGAACGAGGGGCAATCAGCCCCAGCATTTT.

The rearrangement uses TRBV19 and TRBJ2-6; 8 positions agree with TRBD2. J lost 2 bases, V lost 7 bases, and 10 bases had no gene match. CDR1 is LNHDA, CDR2 SQIVND, per germline (reference sequence). The CDR3 is made up of 17 amino acids. CDR3: CASIPAGGGAGANVLTF. Here the CDR3 DNA reads TGTGCCAGTATCCCTGCCGGGGGGGGAGCTGGGGCCAACGTCCTGACTTTC. Full variable domain (outside the CDR3, taken from reference TRBV19 and TRBJ2-6): DGGITQSPKYLFRKEGQNVTLSCEQNLNHDAMYWYRQDPGQGLRLIYYSQIVNDFQKGDIAEGYSVSREKKESFPLTVTSAQKNPTAFYLCASIPAGGGAGANVLTFGAGSRLTVL.